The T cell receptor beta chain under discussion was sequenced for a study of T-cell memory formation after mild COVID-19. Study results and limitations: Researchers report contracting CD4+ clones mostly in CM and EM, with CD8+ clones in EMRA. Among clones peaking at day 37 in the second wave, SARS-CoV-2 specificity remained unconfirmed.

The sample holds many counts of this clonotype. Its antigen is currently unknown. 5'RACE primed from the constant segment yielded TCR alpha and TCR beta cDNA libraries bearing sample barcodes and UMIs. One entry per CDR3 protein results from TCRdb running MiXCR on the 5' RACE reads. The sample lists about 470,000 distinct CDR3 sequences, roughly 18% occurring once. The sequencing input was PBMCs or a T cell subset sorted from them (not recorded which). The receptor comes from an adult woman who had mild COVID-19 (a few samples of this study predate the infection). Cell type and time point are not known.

CDR3 loop: CASTSTDTQYF. As DNA, the CDR3 is TGTGCCAGCACCAGCACAGATACGCAGTATTTT. J is TRBJ2-3 and V is TRBV2; D is uncertain. V was cut by 7 bases and J by 0 bases, with 2 bases left in between. The length of the CDR3 is 11 residues. Germline lookup yields CDR1 SNHLY and CDR2 FYNNEI.